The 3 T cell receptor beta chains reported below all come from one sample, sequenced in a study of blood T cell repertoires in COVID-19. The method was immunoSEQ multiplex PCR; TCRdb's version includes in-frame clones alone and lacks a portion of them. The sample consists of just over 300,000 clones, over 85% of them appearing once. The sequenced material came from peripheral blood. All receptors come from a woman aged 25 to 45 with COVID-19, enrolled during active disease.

As DNA, the CDR3 is TGTGCCAGCAGTTCTGGGACAGGGGATGGCTACACCTTC. It specifies CASSSGTGDGYTF. This rearrangement joins TRBV12-3 or TRBV12-4 to TRBJ1-2; 10 nucleotides match TRBD1. V was clipped by 4 bases and J by 6 bases; unmatched bases: 2. The CDR3 extends over 13 amino acids.

The CDR3 loop is CASSVGGTGANVLTF. The CDR3 DNA reads TGTGCCAGCAGCGTAGGGGGTACTGGGGCCAACGTCCTGACTTTC. The chain has TRBV5-4 and TRBJ2-6, with D perhaps TRBD1 (6 bases). Germline V gives CDR1 SGHNT, CDR2 YYREEE (reference sequence). The CDR3 has 15 amino acids. The V end lost 4 bases, the J end lost 2 bases, and 10 bases lay between the germline ends.

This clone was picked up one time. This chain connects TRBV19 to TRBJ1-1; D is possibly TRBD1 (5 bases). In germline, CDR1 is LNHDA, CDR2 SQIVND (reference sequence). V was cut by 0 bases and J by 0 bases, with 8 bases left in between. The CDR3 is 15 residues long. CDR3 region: CASSIDRALNTEAFF. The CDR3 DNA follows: TGTGCCAGTAGTATAGACAGGGCTCTGAACACTGAAGCTTTCTTT.